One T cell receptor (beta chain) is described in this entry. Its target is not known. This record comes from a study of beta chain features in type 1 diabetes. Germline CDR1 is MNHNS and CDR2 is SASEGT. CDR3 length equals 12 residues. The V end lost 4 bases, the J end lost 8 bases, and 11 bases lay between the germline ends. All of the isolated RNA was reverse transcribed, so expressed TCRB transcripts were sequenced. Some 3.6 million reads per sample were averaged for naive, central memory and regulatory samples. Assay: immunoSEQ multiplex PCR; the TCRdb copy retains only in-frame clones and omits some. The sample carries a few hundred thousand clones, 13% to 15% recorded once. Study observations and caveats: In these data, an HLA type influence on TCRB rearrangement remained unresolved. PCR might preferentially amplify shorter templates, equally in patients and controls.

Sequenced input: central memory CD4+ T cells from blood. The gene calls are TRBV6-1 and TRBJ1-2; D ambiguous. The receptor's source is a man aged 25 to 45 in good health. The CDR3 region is CASSARTLGYTF. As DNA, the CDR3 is TGTGCCAGCAGTGCCCGGACCCTAGGCTACACCTTC.